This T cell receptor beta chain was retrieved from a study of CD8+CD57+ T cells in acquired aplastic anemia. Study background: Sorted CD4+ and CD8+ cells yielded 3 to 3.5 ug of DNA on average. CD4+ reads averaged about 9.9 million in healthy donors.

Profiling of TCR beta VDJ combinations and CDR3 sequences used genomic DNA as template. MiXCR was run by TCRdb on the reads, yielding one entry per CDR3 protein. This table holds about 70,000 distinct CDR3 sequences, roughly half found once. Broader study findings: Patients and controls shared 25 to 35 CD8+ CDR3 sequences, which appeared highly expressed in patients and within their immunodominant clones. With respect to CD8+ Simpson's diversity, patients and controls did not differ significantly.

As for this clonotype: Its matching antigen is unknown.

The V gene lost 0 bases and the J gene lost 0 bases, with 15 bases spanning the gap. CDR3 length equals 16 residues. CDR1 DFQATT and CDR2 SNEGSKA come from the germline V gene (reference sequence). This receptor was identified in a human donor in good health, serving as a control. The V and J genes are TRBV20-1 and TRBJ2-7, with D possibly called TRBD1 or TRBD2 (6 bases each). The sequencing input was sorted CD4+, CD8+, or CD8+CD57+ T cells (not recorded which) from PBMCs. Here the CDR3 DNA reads TGCAGTGCTAGAGATCCAGAGGGGGGCGACTCCTACGAGCAGTACTTC. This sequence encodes CSARDPEGGDSYEQYF.